This T cell receptor (beta chain) was profiled in a study of blood T cells in healthy people across ages. Germline CDR1 reads LGHDT; CDR2 reads YNNKEL (reference sequence). CDR3 length: 14 amino acids. Between the trimmed V and J ends, which lost 3 bases and 7 bases, there was a span of 13 bases. Primed by a sample-barcoded 5' primer and a J-beta primer mix, a second PCR proceeded for roughly 7 to 11 cycles. In TCRdb, the 5' RACE reads were re-called with MiXCR into one record per CDR3 protein. The sample has approximately 830,000 distinct CDR3 sequences; roughly 60% are singletons. The clonotype was recovered from a man aged 30 to 39 in good health. The sample was blood. The chain has TRBV3-1 and TRBJ2-1; tentatively, D is TRBD1 or TRBD2 (6 bases each). Written as DNA, the CDR3 is TGTGCCAGCAGCCACACGGGGGCGGTTAATGAGCAGTTCTTC. Protein product: CASSHTGAVNEQFF.